The 12 T cell receptor beta chains presented below share a single source sample, sequenced in a study of cytotoxic CD8 clonotypes in ibrutinib-treated CLL. Libraries were prepared by immunoSEQ multiplex PCR; TCRdb keeps only in-frame clonotypes and omits some of them. The sample shows about 150,000 clones, about 79% of them seen only once. The input for sequencing was PBMCs, taken after 12 months of ibrutinib treatment. These receptors came from a human donor with chronic lymphocytic leukemia.

This chain links TRBV28 with TRBJ1-3; D is uncertain. Trimming pared 3 bases from V and 2 bases from J, leaving 2 bases between. The CDR3 contains 12 residues. Germline CDR1 MDHEN, CDR2 SYDVKM. This CDR3 reads CASSFPGNTIYF. The CDR3 DNA sequence: TGTGCCAGCAGTTTTCCTGGAAACACCATATATTTT. The complete variable domain, with remaining parts taken from reference TRBV28 and TRBJ1-3, reads DVKVTQSSRYLVKRTGEKVFLECVQDMDHENMFWYRQDPGLGLRLIYFSYDVKMKEKGDIPEGYSVSREKKERFSLILESASTNQTSMYLCASSFPGNTIYFGEGSWLTVV.

The chain combines TRBV6-1 with TRBJ2-7; 10 bases line up with TRBD1. In germline, CDR1 is MNHNS, CDR2 SASEGT. The CDR3 is 14 amino acids. With V trimmed by 8 bases and J by 6 bases, 10 bases remained unmatched. The CDR3 sequence is CASLIVRTGGEQYF. CDR3 DNA sequence: TGTGCCAGCCTAATCGTAAGGACAGGGGGCGAGCAGTACTTC.

The genes are TRBV5-1 and TRBJ2-3; D uncertain. This CDR3 has 14 amino acids. V shed 1 base and J shed 0 bases, with 6 bases lying between them. Germline values: CDR1 SGHRS, CDR2 YFSETQ. As DNA, the CDR3 is TGCGCCAGCAGCTTGATAGCTAGCACAGATACGCAGTATTTT. This gives the protein CASSLIASTDTQYF.

The chain uses TRBV13 and TRBJ1-3; TRBD1 matches 7 bases. Unmatched junction bases numbered 8, after V lost 5 bases and J lost 4 bases. Germline-derived CDR1 and CDR2 are PRHDT and FYEKMQ (reference sequence). There are 15 residues in the CDR3. The CDR3 loop is CASSKTTGLGNTIYF. The DNA for the CDR3 is TGTGCCAGCAGCAAAACGACAGGGTTAGGAAACACCATATATTTT.

The chain links TRBV29-1 to TRBJ2-5; TRBD2 matches at 10 bases. The V gene's germline CDR1 is SQVTM and CDR2 ANQGSEA. CDR3 length equals 13 residues. The J segment lost 5 bases and the V segment lost 6 bases, leaving 6 bases of the junction unmatched. The CDR3 is CSVELAGWETQYF. The CDR3 DNA follows: TGCAGCGTGGAACTAGCGGGGTGGGAGACCCAGTACTTC.

CDR3 protein: CASSYGTSSSATQYF. CDR3 in DNA: TGCGCCAGCAGCTACGGGACTAGTTCGTCCGCTACGCAGTATTTT. The J gene is TRBJ2-3, the V gene TRBV4-3; 8 nucleotides align to TRBD2. Germline-derived CDR1 and CDR2 are LGHNA and YSLEER. The CDR3 totals 15 residues. The ends lost 5 bases at V and 8 bases at J; junction bases unmatched: 12.

CDR3 in amino acids: CASSLSKGWGTDTQYF. CDR3 bases: TGTGCCAGCAGTTTATCGAAGGGATGGGGCACAGATACGCAGTATTTT. The chain uses TRBV27 and TRBJ2-3; D call uncertain. Trimming left V 0 bases short and J 1 base short, with 11 bases between. CDR3 length: 16 amino acids. Germline-derived CDR1 and CDR2 are MNHEY and SMNVEV (reference sequence).

The chain has TRBV30 and TRBJ2-1; TRBD2 matches at 9 bases. The CDR3 spans 15 residues. CDR1 is GTSNPN and CDR2 is SVGIG in the germline V gene (reference sequence). J was trimmed by 10 bases and V by 4 bases; bases with no gene match: 14. The DNA for the CDR3 is TGTGCCTGGAAAAGACTAGCGGCCTCGATTAGCGAGCAGTTCTTC. This codes for CAWKRLAASISEQFF.

This chain joins TRBV25-1 and TRBJ2-2; D is perhaps TRBD2 (6 bases). V gave up 5 bases and J gave up 2 bases, with 12 bases separating them. The germline V gene encodes CDR1 MGHDK and CDR2 SYGVNS. The CDR3 length is 15 residues. The CDR3 region is CASSTPGLNTGELFF. The CDR3 bases are TGTGCCAGCAGTACACCGGGACTTAACACCGGGGAGCTGTTTTTT.

The chain links TRBV10-3 to TRBJ1-4, with unresolved D. This CDR3 contains 14 residues. The V end lost 0 bases, the J end lost 5 bases, and 7 bases lay between the germline ends. Looked up from germline, CDR1 is ENHRY and CDR2 is SYGVKD. For the CDR3, the DNA is TGTGCCATCAGTGAGTCAGGGCAAAATGAAAAACTGTTTTTT. Amino acids: CAISESGQNEKLFF.

This chain uses TRBV5-1 with TRBJ2-3, with TRBD2 matching over 8 bases. CDR1 and CDR2 (germline): SGHRS, YFSETQ. J lost 6 bases, V lost 3 bases, and 6 bases had no gene match. The CDR3 spans 14 residues. The CDR3 bases are TGCGCCAGCAGCTATGGGACTAGTCGGGATACGCAGTATTTT. Translated, it gives CASSYGTSRDTQYF.

This clone came up a few times. The chain has TRBV7-9 and TRBJ2-5; D is possibly TRBD2 (6 bases). Trimming cost V 5 bases and J 4 bases, with 20 bases left between them. Germline CDR1 and CDR2: SEHNR and FQNEAQ (reference sequence). The length of the CDR3 is 16 residues. CDR3 nucleotides: TGTGCCAGCAGCGTAACGAGAGATCAGGGAGGAGAGACCCAGTACTTC. Protein product: CASSVTRDQGGETQYF. The full variable domain, its missing parts supplied by reference TRBV7-9 and TRBJ2-5, is DTGVSQNPRHKITKRGQNVTFRCDPISEHNRLYWYRQTLGQGPEFLTYFQNEAQLEKSRLLSDRFSAERPKGSFSTLEIQRTEQGDSAMYLCASSVTRDQGGETQYFGPGTRLLVL.